The clone carrying this TCR beta chain has just a few counts. TCRdb re-analyzed the PCR reads using MiXCR. The sample consists of tens of thousands of clones, approximately 11% of them appearing once. All patients were untreated before thyroid surgery. This record belongs to a study of metastatic and nonmetastatic thyroid tumors. J gave up 7 bases and V 2 bases, and 5 bases lay outside the gene matches. The CDR3 totals 13 residues. Germline V gene sequence: CDR1 SGHNT, CDR2 YYREEE (reference sequence). The V call is TRBV5-4, the J call TRBJ1-2; TRBD1 aligns across 7 bases. This clonotype was sampled from a female donor with papillary thyroid cancer or a benign thyroid nodule (not recorded which). Some clones in this sample may be carry-over from other donors' samples. The specimen sequenced was blood. CDR3 sequence: CASSFSGGGGYTF. CDR3 nucleotides: TGTGCCAGCAGCTTTTCAGGGGGAGGTGGCTACACCTTC.